Here is one TCR beta chain with its context. The antigen is undetermined. The sample belongs to a study of Graves' ophthalmopathy and Graves' hyperthyroidism. Overall study results and limits: Blood was where most expanded thyroid clonotypes above 0.001 frequency also turned up. Sensitivity of approximately 88% and specificity of less than 82% were achieved when a 13-signature model separated ophthalmopathy from stable hyperthyroidism. For predicting ophthalmopathy progression, the model had approximately 70% sensitivity and around 72% specificity.

The CDR3 consists of 15 residues. The germline V gene encodes CDR1 LNHDA and CDR2 SQIVND (reference sequence). J lost 1 base, V lost 8 bases, and 8 bases had no gene match. Researchers took RNA transcripts and amplified TCR beta CDR3 regions from them. RT-PCR with HTBI primers came first, then second-round multiplex PCR. TCRdb recomputed calls from the multiplex PCR reads with MiXCR, one row per CDR3 protein. The sample carries 200,000 to 300,000 distinct CDR3 sequences, around 50% recorded once. V and J are TRBV19 and TRBJ1-1, with 9 bases that match TRBD1. The sequence was obtained from an adult man with Graves' ophthalmopathy. Sequenced input: peripheral blood. CDR3 coding DNA: TGTGCCAGTTCTCGCGGGACAGGGACGAACACTGAAGCTTTCTTT. It translates to CASSRGTGTNTEAFF.